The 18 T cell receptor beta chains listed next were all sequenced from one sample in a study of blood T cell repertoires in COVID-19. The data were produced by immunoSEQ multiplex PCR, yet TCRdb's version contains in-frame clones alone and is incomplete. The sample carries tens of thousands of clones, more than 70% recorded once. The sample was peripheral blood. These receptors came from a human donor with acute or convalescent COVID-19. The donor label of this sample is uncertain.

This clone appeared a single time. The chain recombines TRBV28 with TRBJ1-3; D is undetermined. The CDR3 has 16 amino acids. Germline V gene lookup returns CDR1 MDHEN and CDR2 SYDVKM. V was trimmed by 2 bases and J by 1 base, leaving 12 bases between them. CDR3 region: CASSLGQVNSGNTIYF. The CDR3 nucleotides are TGTGCCAGCAGTTTAGGGCAGGTGAATTCTGGAAACACCATATATTTT.

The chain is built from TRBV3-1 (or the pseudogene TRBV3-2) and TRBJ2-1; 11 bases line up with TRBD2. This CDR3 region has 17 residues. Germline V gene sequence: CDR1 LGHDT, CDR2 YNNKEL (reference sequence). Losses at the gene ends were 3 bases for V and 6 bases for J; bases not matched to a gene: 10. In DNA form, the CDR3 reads TGTGCCAGCAGCCAGCCCACCGTAGCGGGGGGGCGCAATGAGCAGTTCTTC. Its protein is CASSQPTVAGGRNEQFF.

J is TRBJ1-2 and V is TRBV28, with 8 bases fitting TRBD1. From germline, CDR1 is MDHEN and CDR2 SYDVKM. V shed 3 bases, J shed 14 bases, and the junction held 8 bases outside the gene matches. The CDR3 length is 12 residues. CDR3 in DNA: TGTGCCAGCAGTTTGGTTCAGGGGGCGGATACCTTC. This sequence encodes CASSLVQGADTF.

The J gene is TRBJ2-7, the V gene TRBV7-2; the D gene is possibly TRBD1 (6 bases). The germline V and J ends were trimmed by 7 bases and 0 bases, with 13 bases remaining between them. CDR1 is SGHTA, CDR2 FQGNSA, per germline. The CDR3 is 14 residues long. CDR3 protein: CASTRQESSYEQYF. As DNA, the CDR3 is TGTGCCAGCACCCGACAGGAGTCCTCCTACGAGCAGTACTTC.

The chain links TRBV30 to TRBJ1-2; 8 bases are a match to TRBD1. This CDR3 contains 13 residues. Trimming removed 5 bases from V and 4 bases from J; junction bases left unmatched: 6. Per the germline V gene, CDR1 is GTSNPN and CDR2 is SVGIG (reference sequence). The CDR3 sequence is CAWVGQALYGYTF. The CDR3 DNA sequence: TGTGCCTGGGTGGGACAGGCCCTCTATGGCTACACCTTC.

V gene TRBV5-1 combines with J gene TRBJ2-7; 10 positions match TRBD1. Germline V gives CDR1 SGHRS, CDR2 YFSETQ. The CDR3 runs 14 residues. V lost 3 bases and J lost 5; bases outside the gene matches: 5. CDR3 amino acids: CASSSRDRGHEQYF. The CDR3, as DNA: TGCGCCAGCAGCTCCCGGGACAGGGGACACGAGCAGTACTTC.

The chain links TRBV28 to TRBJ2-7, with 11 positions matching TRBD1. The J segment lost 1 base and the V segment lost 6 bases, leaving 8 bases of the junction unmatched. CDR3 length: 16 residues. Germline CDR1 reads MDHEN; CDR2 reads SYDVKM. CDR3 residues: CASSPWGDRGSYEQYF. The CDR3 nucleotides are TGTGCCAGCAGCCCTTGGGGGGACAGGGGGTCCTACGAGCAGTACTTC.

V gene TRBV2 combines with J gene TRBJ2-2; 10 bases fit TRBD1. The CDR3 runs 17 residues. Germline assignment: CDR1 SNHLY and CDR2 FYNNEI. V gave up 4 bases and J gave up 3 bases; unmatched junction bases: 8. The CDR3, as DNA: TGTGCCAGCAGTGTACTTCAGGGACAGGGGCACACCGGGGAGCTGTTTTTT. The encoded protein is CASSVLQGQGHTGELFF.

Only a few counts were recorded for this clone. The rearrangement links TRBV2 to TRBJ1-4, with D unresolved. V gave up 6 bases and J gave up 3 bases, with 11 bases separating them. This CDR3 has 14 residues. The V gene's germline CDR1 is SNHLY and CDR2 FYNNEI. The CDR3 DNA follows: TGTGCCAGCAGCCCGGGTCCCGCTAATGAAAAACTGTTTTTT. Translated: CASSPGPANEKLFF.

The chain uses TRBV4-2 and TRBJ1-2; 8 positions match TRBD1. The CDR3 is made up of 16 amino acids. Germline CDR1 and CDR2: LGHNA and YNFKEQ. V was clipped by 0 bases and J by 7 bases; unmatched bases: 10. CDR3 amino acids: CASSQEGGQAVFGYTF. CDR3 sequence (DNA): TGTGCCAGCAGCCAAGAGGGGGGACAGGCGGTTTTTGGCTACACCTTC.

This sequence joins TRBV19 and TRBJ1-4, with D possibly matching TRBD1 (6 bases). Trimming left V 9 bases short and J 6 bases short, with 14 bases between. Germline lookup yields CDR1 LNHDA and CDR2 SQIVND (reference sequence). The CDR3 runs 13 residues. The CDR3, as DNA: TGTGCCAGCCAGCGACAGGAAGATGAAAAACTGTTTTTT. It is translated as CASQRQEDEKLFF.

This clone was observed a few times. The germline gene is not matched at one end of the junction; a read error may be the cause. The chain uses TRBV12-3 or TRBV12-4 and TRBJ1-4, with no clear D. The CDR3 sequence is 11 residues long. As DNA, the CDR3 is TGTGCCAGCAGTTTAGGGCAGCGCTTGGTTTTT. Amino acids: CASSLGQRLVF.

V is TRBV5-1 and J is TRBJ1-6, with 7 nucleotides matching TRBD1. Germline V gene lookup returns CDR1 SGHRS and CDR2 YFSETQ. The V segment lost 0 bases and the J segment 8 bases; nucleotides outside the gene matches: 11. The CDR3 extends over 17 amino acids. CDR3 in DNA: TGCGCCAGCAGCTTGGCCGGGACGGGACAGTTACATTCACCCCTCCACTTT. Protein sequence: CASSLAGTGQLHSPLHF. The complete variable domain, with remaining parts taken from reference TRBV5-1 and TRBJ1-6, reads KAGVTQTPRYLIKTRGQQVTLSCSPISGHRSVSWYQQTPGQGLQFLFEYFSETQRNKGNFPGRFSGRQFSNSRSEMNVSTLELGDSALYLCASSLAGTGQLHSPLHFGNGTRLTVT.

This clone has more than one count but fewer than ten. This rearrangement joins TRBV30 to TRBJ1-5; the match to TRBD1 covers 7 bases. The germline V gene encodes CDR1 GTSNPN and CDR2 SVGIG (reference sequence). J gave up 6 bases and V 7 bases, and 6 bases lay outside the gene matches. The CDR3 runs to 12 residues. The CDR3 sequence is CALTGPGQPQHF. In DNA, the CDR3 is TGTGCCTTGACAGGGCCGGGTCAGCCCCAGCATTTT.

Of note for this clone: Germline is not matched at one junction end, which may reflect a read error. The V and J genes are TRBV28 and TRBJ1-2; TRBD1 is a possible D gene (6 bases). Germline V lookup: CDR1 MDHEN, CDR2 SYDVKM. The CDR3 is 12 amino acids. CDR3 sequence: CASGQPNDGYTF. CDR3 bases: TGTGCCAGCGGACAGCCTAACGATGGCTACACCTTC.

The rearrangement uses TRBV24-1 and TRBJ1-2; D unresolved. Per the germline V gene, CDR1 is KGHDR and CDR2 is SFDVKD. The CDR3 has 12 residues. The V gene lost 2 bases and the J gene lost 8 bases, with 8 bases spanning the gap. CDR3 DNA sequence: TGTGCCACCAGTGATTCACTATGGGGCTACACCTTC. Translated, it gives CATSDSLWGYTF.

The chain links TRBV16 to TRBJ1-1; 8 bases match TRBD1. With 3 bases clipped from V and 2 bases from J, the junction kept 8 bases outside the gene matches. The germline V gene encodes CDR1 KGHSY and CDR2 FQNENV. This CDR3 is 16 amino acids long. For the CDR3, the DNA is TGTGCCAGCAGCCACCGAGACAGGGGACGCAACACTGAAGCTTTCTTT. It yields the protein CASSHRDRGRNTEAFF.

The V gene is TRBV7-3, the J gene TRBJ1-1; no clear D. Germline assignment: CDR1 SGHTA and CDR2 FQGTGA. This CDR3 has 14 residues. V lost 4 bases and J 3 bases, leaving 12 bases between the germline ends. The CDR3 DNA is TGTGCCAGCAGCTCCACGGCTAGAGACACTGAAGCTTTCTTT. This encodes CASSSTARDTEAFF.